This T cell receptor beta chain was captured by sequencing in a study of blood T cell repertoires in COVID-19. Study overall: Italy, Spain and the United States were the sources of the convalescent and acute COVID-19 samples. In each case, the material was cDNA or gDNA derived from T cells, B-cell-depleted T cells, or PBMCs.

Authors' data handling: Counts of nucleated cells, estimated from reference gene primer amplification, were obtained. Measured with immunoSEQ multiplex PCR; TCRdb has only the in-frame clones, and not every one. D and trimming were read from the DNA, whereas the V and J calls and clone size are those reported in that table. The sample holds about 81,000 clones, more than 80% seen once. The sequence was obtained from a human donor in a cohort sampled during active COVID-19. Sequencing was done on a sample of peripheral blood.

The CDR3 bases are TGCGCCAGCAGCCTTGCGGGGGGGAACACCGGGGAGCTGTTTTTT. Protein product: CASSLAGGNTGELFF. The J gene is TRBJ2-2, the V gene TRBV4-1; 8 bases are a match to TRBD2. CDR1 is MGHRA, CDR2 YSYEKL, per germline. The CDR3 has 15 residues. With V trimmed by 4 bases and J by 1 base, 2 bases remained unmatched.